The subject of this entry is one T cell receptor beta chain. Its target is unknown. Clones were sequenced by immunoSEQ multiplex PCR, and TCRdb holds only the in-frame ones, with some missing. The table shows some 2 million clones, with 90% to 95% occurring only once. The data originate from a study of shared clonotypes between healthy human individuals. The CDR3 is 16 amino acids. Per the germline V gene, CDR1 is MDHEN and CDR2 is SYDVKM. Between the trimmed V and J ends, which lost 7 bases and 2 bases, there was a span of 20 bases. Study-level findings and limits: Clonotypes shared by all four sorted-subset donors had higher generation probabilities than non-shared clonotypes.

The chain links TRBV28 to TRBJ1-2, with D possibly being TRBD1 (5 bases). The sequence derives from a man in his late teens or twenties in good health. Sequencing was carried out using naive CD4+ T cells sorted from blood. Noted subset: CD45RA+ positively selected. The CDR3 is CASTGADLLTNYGYTF. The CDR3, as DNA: TGTGCCAGCACTGGGGCGGACCTCTTGACCAACTATGGCTACACCTTC.